These 31 T cell receptor beta chains came from one sample sequenced in a study of tumor and adjacent non-tumor tissue in lung cancer. A modified ARM-PCR protocol with three rounds of nested PCR amplified TCRbeta. TCRdb reprocessed the multiplex PCR reads with MiXCR, giving one entry per CDR3 protein. Of approximately 79,000 distinct CDR3 sequences listed, around two thirds are singletons. No cell sorting was done before RNA was extracted from the tissue. The sequencing sample was made of lung tumor tissue. The receptors stem from a man aged 70 or older with non-small cell lung cancer.

This clonotype is medium-sized in the sample. The rearrangement uses TRBV11-2 and TRBJ1-1, with D unclear. V gave up 0 bases and J gave up 5 bases, with 7 bases separating them. The CDR3 runs 13 residues. Per the germline V gene, CDR1 is SGHAT and CDR2 is FQNNGV. This CDR3 reads CASSLDQRTEAFF. The CDR3 DNA reads TGTGCCAGCAGCTTAGATCAAAGGACTGAAGCTTTCTTT.

This clonotype has a count of ten or more. The genes are TRBV28 and TRBJ1-3, with D possibly TRBD1 on 5 matching bases. There are 15 residues in the CDR3. Germline loops: CDR1 MDHEN, CDR2 SYDVKM. V lost 1 base, J lost 4 bases, and 11 bases lay in between. The CDR3 DNA reads as TGTGCCAGCAGTTTATTGGCAGGGCAAGGAAACACCATATATTTT. Translating gives CASSLLAGQGNTIYF.

This clonotype was seen ten or more times. The chain uses TRBV30 and TRBJ2-5; D perhaps matches TRBD1 (6 bases). This CDR3 has 12 amino acids. Germline V gene lookup returns CDR1 GTSNPN and CDR2 SVGIG (reference sequence). Trimming shortened V by 4 bases and J by 5 bases, and 11 bases separated the two germline ends. The CDR3 region is CAWTDSRETQYF. CDR3 DNA sequence: TGTGCCTGGACGGACAGCCGGGAGACCCAGTACTTC.

This clonotype has more than one count but fewer than ten. The chain employs TRBV6-6 and TRBJ2-2; TRBD2 aligns across 10 bases. The CDR3 has 18 amino acids. Trimming removed 7 bases from V and 8 bases from J; junction bases left unmatched: 19. The germline CDR1 and CDR2 sequences are MNHNY and SVGAGI (reference sequence). Here the CDR3 reads CASTQRGSGRALVGELFF. The CDR3 DNA reads as TGTGCCAGCACCCAACGGGGGAGCGGGAGGGCCCTCGTTGGGGAGCTGTTTTTT.

Worth noting for this clonotype: Just one base apart from a much larger clone, this may be a read error. The CDR3 ends on some other residue instead of the conserved phenylalanine or tryptophan, so this is likely a read error. No DNA is shown, since the ends of the CDR3 on it are uncertain; the CDR3 is the one TCRdb lists. This chain uses TRBV7-9 with TRBJ2-7. The CDR3 totals 9 residues, both ends included. The V gene's germline CDR1 is SEHNR and CDR2 FQNEAQ (reference sequence). CDR3 loop: CASSLEHGG.

The chain is built from TRBV11-2 and TRBJ2-3; 8 bases line up with TRBD1. The CDR3 covers 18 residues. The junction had 15 bases not matched to a gene; V was cut back by 4 bases and J by 3 bases. Germline V gene lookup returns CDR1 SGHAT and CDR2 FQNNGV. This CDR3 reads CASSSGGFGRTSTDTQYF. CDR3 bases: TGTGCCAGCAGCTCAGGGGGCTTTGGACGCACCAGTACAGATACGCAGTATTTT.

This clonotype was counted ten times or more. V is TRBV28 and J is TRBJ2-1; D is unresolved. Trimming cost V 1 base and J 0 bases, with 13 bases left between them. The CDR3 spans 17 residues. Germline lookup yields CDR1 MDHEN and CDR2 SYDVKM. The chain's CDR3 is CASSLFPFSSSYNEQFF. The CDR3 DNA reads as TGTGCCAGCAGTTTATTTCCTTTCTCGAGCTCCTACAATGAGCAGTTCTTC.

As for this clonotype: One junction end disagrees with the germline gene, perhaps due to a read error. The rearrangement links TRBV6-6 to TRBJ2-7; TRBD2 might be the D (6 bases). The CDR3 covers 18 residues. CDR1 is MNHNY, CDR2 SVGAGI, per germline (reference sequence). The CDR3 here is CVSSSGTSGLLLSYEQYF. CDR3 in DNA: TGTGTCAGCTCATCCGGGACCAGCGGGCTCCTACTCAGCTACGAGCAGTACTTC.

The chain joins TRBV14 to TRBJ1-4, with D possibly being TRBD1 (5 bases). The CDR3 has 16 amino acids. V was cut by 9 bases and J by 7 bases, with 24 bases left in between. Germline V gene lookup returns CDR1 SGHDN and CDR2 FVKESK. The CDR3 protein is CASNHDSGTYFEKLFF. The CDR3 nucleotides are TGTGCCAGTAACCATGATTCCGGGACGTACTTTGAAAAACTGTTTTTT.

Many counts were recorded for this clonotype. This chain connects TRBV12-3 or TRBV12-4 to TRBJ2-5; D could derive from TRBD1 or TRBD2 (5 bases each). This CDR3 region has 14 residues. V dropped 5 bases and J dropped 4 bases, with 14 bases sitting between them. CDR3 residues: CASSPGRGGETQYF. CDR3 DNA: TGTGCCAGCAGTCCCGGACGGGGCGGAGAGACCCAGTACTTC.

A word on this clonotype: A much larger clone lies one base from this, so it may be a read error. The chain has TRBV5-5 and TRBJ2-7, with D unclear. V gave up 5 bases and J gave up 2 bases, with 17 bases separating them. The CDR3 totals 15 residues. Looked up from germline, CDR1 is SGHKS and CDR2 is YYEKEE (reference sequence). CDR3 residues: CASRPDPLITYEQYF. The CDR3 nucleotides read TGTGCCAGCAGACCCGACCCGCTAATCACCTACGAGCAGTACTTC.

This clonotype has a count of ten or more. The chain joins TRBV10-3 to TRBJ2-3, with 8 bases that match TRBD1. Per the germline V gene, CDR1 is ENHRY and CDR2 is SYGVKD. With 6 bases clipped from V and 4 bases from J, the junction kept 9 bases outside the gene matches. The CDR3 has 15 amino acids. CDR3 in DNA: TGTGCCATCAGGGAGGGGACAGGCCTCCCAGATACGCAGTATTTT. As protein: CAIREGTGLPDTQYF.

Worth noting for this clonotype: Relative to the germline gene, one junction end is altered; a read error may explain this. This sequence joins TRBV11-2 and TRBJ2-2, with a tentative D call TRBD2 (5 bases). From germline, CDR1 is SGHAT and CDR2 FQNNGV. The CDR3 runs 14 residues. In DNA form, the CDR3 reads TGTGCCGGCAGCCCCCGGACGGTCACCGGGGAGCTGTTTTTC. Its translation is CAGSPRTVTGELFF.

The rearrangement joins TRBV7-9 to TRBJ1-1, with a weak D call TRBD1 (5 bases). V dropped 7 bases and J dropped 0 bases, with 18 bases sitting between them. CDR1 SEHNR and CDR2 FQNEAQ come from the germline V gene (reference sequence). CDR3 length: 16 residues. CDR3 loop: CASNPNQGGLNTEAFF. Written as DNA, the CDR3 is TGTGCCAGCAACCCAAACCAGGGTGGGCTGAACACTGAAGCTTTCTTT.

This clonotype was seen a handful of times. The V call is TRBV14, the J call TRBJ2-2; D remains ambiguous. The CDR3 is made up of 15 amino acids. Trimming pared 0 bases from V and 3 bases from J, leaving 8 bases between. Germline V gene lookup returns CDR1 SGHDN and CDR2 FVKESK. CDR3 protein: CASSQDRTYTGELFF. The CDR3 nucleotides read TGTGCCAGCAGCCAAGACCGGACCTACACCGGGGAGCTGTTTTTT.

Turning to this clonotype: At one of its ends the junction is not consistent with the germline gene, which may arise from a read error. This chain links TRBV11-2 with TRBJ2-2; a weak D match, TRBD2 (5 bases). This CDR3 has 15 residues. Per germline, CDR1 SGHAT and CDR2 FQNNGV. The CDR3: CANSSEAAASGELFF. The CDR3 bases are TGTGCCAACAGCTCAGAAGCGGCTGCGTCCGGGGAGCTGTTTTTT.

About this clonotype: One junction end does not reproduce the germline sequence, and a read error may be involved. J is TRBJ2-3 and V is TRBV29-1; possible D gene TRBD2, 8 bases. Germline V gene sequence: CDR1 SQVTM, CDR2 ANQGSEA. The CDR3 totals 12 residues. This chain's CDR3 is CNVREGADMQYF. The CDR3 DNA reads TGCAACGTTCGGGAGGGGGCAGATATGCAGTATTTT.

This clonotype came up many times. The chain couples TRBV28 to TRBJ1-2; possibly TRBD1 for D (6 bases). Between the trimmed V and J ends, which lost 9 bases and 5 bases, there was a span of 16 bases. The CDR3 loop spans 13 amino acids. The germline CDR1 and CDR2 sequences are MDHEN and SYDVKM. The CDR3 nucleotides read TGTGCCAGACCACAGGGCCCACAGTATGGCTACACCTTC. Amino acids: CARPQGPQYGYTF.

Turning to this clonotype: A much larger clone differs from this one at a single base, so this may be a read error. The CDR3 carries no conserved terminal phenylalanine or tryptophan, so it likely arises from a read error. V and J are TRBV29-1 and TRBJ1-3; D is unclear. Germline V gene sequence: CDR1 SQVTM, CDR2 ANQGSEA. V was shortened by 6 bases and J by 4 bases, with 10 bases between the two germline ends. The CDR3 runs 12 residues. This chain's CDR3 is CSVALQGNTIYL. The CDR3 region has the DNA TGCAGCGTGGCCTTACAAGGAAACACCATATATCTT.

The chain carries TRBV6-6 and TRBJ2-5; TRBD2 is a possible D gene (7 bases). The V gene's germline CDR1 is MNHNY and CDR2 SVGAGI (reference sequence). This CDR3 region has 15 residues. The CDR3 loop is CTNSYSGGHQETQYF. CDR3 in DNA: TGTACCAACAGTTACTCGGGGGGCCACCAAGAGACCCAGTACTTC.

There are many counts of this clonotype. The chain joins TRBV28 to TRBJ2-2; D not resolved. The CDR3 totals 15 residues. Germline CDR1 reads MDHEN; CDR2 reads SYDVKM. Trimming shortened V by 3 bases and J by 0 bases, and 8 bases separated the two germline ends. CDR3 sequence reads: CASSFGRSNTGELFF. The CDR3 DNA sequence: TGTGCCAGCAGTTTCGGCAGATCGAACACCGGGGAGCTGTTTTTT.

Remarks on this clonotype: The junction differs from germline at one of its ends, possibly a read error. This chain connects TRBV7-8 to TRBJ2-5, with D perhaps being TRBD1 or TRBD2 (6 bases each). Germline V CDR1 and CDR2: SGHVS, FQNEAQ. This CDR3 is built from 17 residues. The CDR3 here is CTSSQVWERGVQETQYF. CDR3 in DNA: TGTACCAGCAGCCAAGTGTGGGAGAGGGGGGTCCAAGAGACCCAGTACTTC.

With regard to this clonotype: A clone one base away is much larger, so this may be a read error. The V call is TRBV7-9, the J call TRBJ2-1, with no clear D. From germline, CDR1 is SEHNR and CDR2 FQNEAQ (reference sequence). V lost 1 base and J 10 bases, leaving 11 bases between the germline ends. The CDR3 runs to 13 residues. CDR3 DNA sequence: TGTGCCAGCAGCTTAGTGAGCCTCAGGGAGCAGTTCTTC. Amino acid sequence: CASSLVSLREQFF.

The V call is TRBV10-2, the J call TRBJ2-5; D is unclear. The germline CDR1 and CDR2 sequences are WSHSY and SAAADI. Trimming stripped 8 bases from V and 2 bases from J, with 15 bases between. The CDR3 contains 14 residues. The CDR3 loop reads CASSSFTSQETQYF. CDR3 nucleotide sequence: TGCGCCAGCTCGTCCTTCACATCTCAAGAGACCCAGTACTTC.

This clonotype was seen at least ten times. The chain carries TRBV6-5 and TRBJ2-7; 9 bases line up with TRBD1. CDR3 length: 15 residues. The germline V gene encodes CDR1 MNHEY and CDR2 SVGAGI. J was trimmed by 6 bases and V by 5 bases; bases with no gene match: 11. For the CDR3, the DNA is TGTGCCAGCAGTCAAGGGGGACAGGGAGGCCTCGAGCAGTACTTC. Translating it yields CASSQGGQGGLEQYF.

As for this clonotype: An end of the junction does not agree with germline; a read error may underlie this. The V call is TRBV6-6, the J call TRBJ1-3, with D perhaps matching TRBD1 (6 bases). The germline CDR1 and CDR2 sequences are MNHNY and SVGAGI (reference sequence). CDR3 size: 15 residues. In DNA form, the CDR3 reads TGTGCCAGCTGTTACGACAGGACTCCTGGAAACACCATATATTTT. Its protein is CASCYDRTPGNTIYF.

Points on this clonotype: The final CDR3 position lacks the conserved phenylalanine or tryptophan, pointing to a likely read error. V gene TRBV6-5 combines with J gene TRBJ2-7; D is perhaps TRBD2 (5 bases). Germline V gene data show CDR1 as MNHEY and CDR2 as SVGAGI. The CDR3 runs 14 residues. V was pared by 5 bases and J by 1 base, with 12 bases between. CDR3 sequence: CASSPGIGSYEQYS. CDR3 nucleotides: TGTGCCAGCAGTCCCGGGATCGGTTCCTACGAGCAGTACTCT.

This clonotype was seen only a few times. The chain links TRBV11-2 to TRBJ2-7, with D hard to call. Trimming left V 4 bases short and J 7 bases short, with 8 bases between. The CDR3 totals 11 residues. From germline, CDR1 is SGHAT and CDR2 FQNNGV. Here the CDR3 reads CASSSREEQYF. In nucleotides, the CDR3 is TGTGCCAGCAGCTCCCGAGAGGAGCAGTACTTC. The entire variable domain, with the rest obtained from reference TRBV11-2 and TRBJ2-7, is as follows: EAGVAQSPRYKIIEKRQSVAFWCNPISGHATLYWYQQILGQGPKLLIQFQNNGVVDDSQLPKDRFSAERLKGVDSTLKIQPAKLEDSAVYLCASSSREEQYFGPGTRLTVT.

This clonotype has a single count. This is likely a read error, given that the CDR3 carries no conserved phenylalanine or tryptophan at its end. The chain links TRBV29-1 to TRBJ1-1; D is unclear. V gave up 7 bases and J gave up 2 bases, with 14 bases separating them. This CDR3 is 13 amino acids long. Germline V gives CDR1 SQVTM, CDR2 ANQGSEA. The CDR3 spells CSAVRTPNTEAFY. CDR3 nucleotides: TGCAGCGCTGTGAGGACCCCAAACACTGAAGCTTTCTAT.

This chain joins TRBV4-2 and TRBJ2-1, with unresolved D. Trimming left V 5 bases short and J 5 bases short, with 10 bases between. Germline assignment: CDR1 LGHNA and CDR2 YNFKEQ. This CDR3 has 13 residues. CDR3 loop: CASSSTGDNEQFF. CDR3 DNA sequence: TGTGCCAGCAGCTCAACCGGCGACAATGAGCAGTTCTTC.

This clonotype is deemed medium-sized. The chain has TRBV29-1 and TRBJ2-1; the D call may be TRBD1 or TRBD2 (5 bases each). CDR1 SQVTM and CDR2 ANQGSEA come from the germline V gene. V was clipped by 2 bases and J by 2 bases, with 10 bases between them. The CDR3 extends over 14 amino acids. CDR3: CSVEWGFAYNEQFF. CDR3 bases: TGCAGCGTTGAATGGGGGTTCGCCTACAATGAGCAGTTCTTC.